Each of the 23 T cell receptor beta chains below was sequenced from the same sample in a study of a mutant IDH1 vaccine in newly diagnosed glioma. TCRdb's copy holds only in-frame clones and misses some; the assay was immunoSEQ multiplex PCR. The table lists 30,000 to 40,000 clones, 55% to 60% of them singletons. These receptors have no identified antigens. Time point noted: week 5, during vaccination. A 20-mer mutant IDH1 peptide at 300 ug was injected subcutaneously with topical imiquimod. Sequenced material: PBMCs, taken from a glioma patient whose treatment included an IDH1 peptide vaccine. The receptors shown here come from a woman under 30 with glioma.

The rearrangement uses TRBV18 and TRBJ2-7; 11 bases match TRBD1. This CDR3 has 15 residues. Germline CDR1 reads KGHSH; CDR2 reads LQKENI. J lost 4 bases, V lost 3 bases, and 5 bases had no gene match. The chain's CDR3 is CASSPSRDRGYEQYF. CDR3 in DNA: TGTGCCAGCTCACCCTCACGGGACAGGGGGTACGAGCAGTACTTC.

The chain employs TRBV11-2 and TRBJ1-3; D ambiguous. This CDR3 is built from 14 residues. Germline V gives CDR1 SGHAT, CDR2 FQNNGV. V lost 4 bases, J lost 1 base, and 8 bases lay in between. CDR3 DNA: TGTGCCAGCAGCTCCACATCGTCTGGAAACACCATATATTTT. It translates to CASSSTSSGNTIYF.

There are a few counts of this clone. V and J are TRBV27 and TRBJ2-2, with D unclear. The ends were cut back, 3 bases at V and 3 bases at J, with 20 bases in the middle. Germline assignment: CDR1 MNHEY and CDR2 SMNVEV (reference sequence). The CDR3 length is 18 residues. The CDR3 sequence: CASSFRPPWSGYTGELFF. CDR3 nucleotide sequence: TGTGCCAGCAGTTTCCGCCCCCCGTGGTCTGGGTACACCGGGGAGCTGTTTTTT.

The chain employs TRBV7-2 and TRBJ2-2; possibly TRBD2 for D (5 bases). The CDR3 consists of 16 residues. Per germline, CDR1 SGHTA and CDR2 FQGNSA. V lost 6 bases to trimming and J lost 4 bases, with 18 bases between them. The CDR3 loop reads CASRGSAVGSTGELFF. Here the CDR3 DNA reads TGTGCCAGCAGGGGGTCGGCAGTGGGGAGCACCGGGGAGCTGTTTTTT. The full variable domain, its missing parts supplied by reference TRBV7-2 and TRBJ2-2, is GAGVSQSPSNKVTEKGKDVELRCDPISGHTALYWYRQSLGQGLEFLIYFQGNSAPDKSGLPSDRFSAERTGGSVSTLTIQRTQQEDSAVYLCASRGSAVGSTGELFFGEGSRLTVL.

V is TRBV5-1 and J is TRBJ1-4; a weak D match, TRBD1 (6 bases). This CDR3 comprises 15 residues. The V and J ends lost 0 bases and 4 bases respectively, with 10 bases between them. The germline V gene has CDR1 SGHRS and CDR2 YFSETQ. The chain's CDR3 is CASSLAPGVNEKLFF. In DNA form, the CDR3 reads TGCGCCAGCAGCTTGGCCCCAGGGGTTAATGAAAAACTGTTTTTT.

This clone was recorded a few times. V and J are TRBV4-2 and TRBJ2-1; D tentatively fits TRBD1 or TRBD2 (5 bases each). This CDR3 region has 17 residues. Germline V gene lookup returns CDR1 LGHNA and CDR2 YNFKEQ. Trimming shortened V by 0 bases and J by 8 bases, and 20 bases separated the two germline ends. CDR3 loop: CASSQDGTPSSHYEQFF. Written as DNA, the CDR3 is TGTGCCAGCAGCCAAGACGGGACGCCAAGTTCCCACTATGAGCAGTTCTTC.

This clone occurred a few times. The chain combines TRBV2 with TRBJ2-5; the D is unclear. CDR1 and CDR2 from the germline V gene are SNHLY and FYNNEI. Deletions cut 8 bases from V and 0 bases from J, with 7 bases between. The CDR3 loop spans 12 amino acids. DNA for the CDR3: TGTGCCAGCTCACAGTACCAAGAGACCCAGTACTTC. This codes for CASSQYQETQYF.

The chain employs TRBV7-6 and TRBJ1-4; the match to TRBD1 covers 10 bases. In germline, CDR1 is SGHVS, CDR2 FNYEAQ. The CDR3 runs to 15 residues. The junction had 6 bases not matched to a gene; V was cut back by 5 bases and J by 6 bases. The CDR3 is CASSPTGGVYEKLFF. The CDR3, as DNA: TGTGCCAGCAGCCCGACAGGGGGCGTATATGAAAAACTGTTTTTT.

The rearrangement joins TRBV18 to TRBJ1-3; D unclear. Germline V gene sequence: CDR1 KGHSH, CDR2 LQKENI. The CDR3 spans 16 residues. Between the trimmed V and J ends, which lost 3 bases and 0 bases, there was a span of 12 bases. CDR3 DNA: TGTGCCAGCTCACCCCCCTCCCGGAGCTCTGGAAACACCATATATTTT. Translated, it gives CASSPPSRSSGNTIYF.

The chain employs TRBV25-1 and TRBJ2-5; tentative D call: TRBD2 (5 bases). This CDR3 has 13 residues. Germline assignment: CDR1 MGHDK and CDR2 SYGVNS. Trimming shortened V by 4 bases and J by 5 bases, and 11 bases separated the two germline ends. CDR3 region: CASSVGPGETQYF. CDR3 DNA sequence: TGTGCCAGCAGTGTCGGGCCGGGGGAGACCCAGTACTTC.

This clone was seen a handful of times. This sequence joins TRBV5-6 and TRBJ1-1; D gene uncertain. The V gene lost 2 bases and the J gene lost 5 bases, with 7 bases spanning the gap. CDR1 and CDR2 from the germline V gene are SGHDT and YYEEEE. The CDR3 is 12 residues long. In DNA, the CDR3 is TGTGCCAGCAGCTTCACGGTTACTGAAGCTTTCTTT. Amino acid sequence: CASSFTVTEAFF.

The J gene is TRBJ2-5, the V gene TRBV27; D tentatively fits TRBD1 or TRBD2 (6 bases each). Germline V gene sequence: CDR1 MNHEY, CDR2 SMNVEV (reference sequence). The V gene lost 5 bases and the J gene lost 7 bases, with 14 bases spanning the gap. This CDR3 contains 13 residues. CDR3 sequence: CASSLGGSGTQYF. The CDR3 coding sequence is TGTGCCAGCAGTCTGGGGGGCTCAGGGACCCAGTACTTC.

The rearrangement uses TRBV7-2 and TRBJ1-3, with D unclear. Germline values: CDR1 SGHTA, CDR2 FQGNSA. V lost 5 bases, J lost 4 bases, and 15 bases lay in between. The CDR3 has 15 amino acids. CDR3 bases: TGTGCCAGCAGCCAGCAACCCGGGTCCGGAAACACCATATATTTT. This codes for CASSQQPGSGNTIYF. Full variable domain (missing parts from reference TRBV7-2 and TRBJ1-3): GAGVSQSPSNKVTEKGKDVELRCDPISGHTALYWYRQSLGQGLEFLIYFQGNSAPDKSGLPSDRFSAERTGGSVSTLTIQRTQQEDSAVYLCASSQQPGSGNTIYFGEGSWLTVV.

The chain is built from TRBV12-5 and TRBJ1-1; D gene unclear. V lost 4 bases to trimming and J lost 7 bases, with 10 bases between them. In germline, CDR1 is LGHNT, CDR2 FRNRAP. The CDR3 sequence is 12 residues long. The CDR3: CASGSSVDEAFF. Here the CDR3 DNA reads TGTGCTAGTGGTTCGAGTGTAGATGAAGCTTTCTTT.

V is TRBV28 and J is TRBJ1-1; D remains unclear. Germline CDR1 MDHEN, CDR2 SYDVKM. Trimming pared 5 bases from V and 7 bases from J, leaving 20 bases between. The CDR3 runs to 15 residues. DNA of the CDR3: TGTGCCAGCAGTACCCCGCCTATTCCAAGAGGTGAAGCTTTCTTT. Its protein product is CASSTPPIPRGEAFF.

This clone was detected a few times. This chain uses TRBV9 with TRBJ1-4, with D perhaps matching TRBD1 (5 bases). Trimming took 4 bases from V and 6 from J, leaving 19 bases between them. The CDR3 covers 16 residues. Germline CDR1 reads SGDLS; CDR2 reads YYNGEE. CDR3 sequence reads: CASSNSLNWGDEKLFF. The CDR3 bases are TGTGCCAGCAGCAACTCCCTAAACTGGGGGGATGAAAAACTGTTTTTT. The whole variable domain, remainder taken from reference TRBV9 and TRBJ1-4, is DSGVTQTPKHLITATGQRVTLRCSPRSGDLSVYWYQQSLDQGLQFLIQYYNGEERAKGNILERFSAQQFPDLHSELNLSSLELGDSALYFCASSNSLNWGDEKLFFGSGTQLSVL.

The chain couples TRBV18 to TRBJ1-2, with D perhaps matching TRBD1 (5 bases). V was clipped by 4 bases and J by 0 bases, with 15 bases between them. Germline CDR1 reads KGHSH; CDR2 reads LQKENI. The CDR3 is 16 amino acids. In nucleotides, the CDR3 is TGTGCCAGCTCACTACAGGAGGGAGGGACTAACTATGGCTACACCTTC. Translation: CASSLQEGGTNYGYTF.

The V call is TRBV27, the J call TRBJ1-4; 7 bases are a match to TRBD1. CDR1 MNHEY and CDR2 SMNVEV come from the germline V gene (reference sequence). This CDR3 is 15 amino acids long. V lost 2 bases to trimming and J lost 7 bases; unmatched junction nucleotides: 7. The CDR3 sequence: CASSLGTAGGEKLFF. In nucleotides, the CDR3 is TGTGCCAGCAGTTTAGGGACAGCCGGGGGTGAAAAACTGTTTTTT.

The J gene is TRBJ1-6, the V gene TRBV5-1, with 7 positions matching TRBD1. Germline trimming cut 4 bases from V and 7 bases from J; bases unmatched to any gene: 8. CDR1 and CDR2 (germline): SGHRS, YFSETQ. CDR3 size: 15 residues. The CDR3 loop is CASSLRGPENSPLHF. For the CDR3, the DNA is TGCGCCAGCAGCCTGAGGGGGCCGGAAAATTCACCCCTCCACTTT. Using reference TRBV5-1 and TRBJ1-6 for the parts outside the CDR3, the full variable domain is KAGVTQTPRYLIKTRGQQVTLSCSPISGHRSVSWYQQTPGQGLQFLFEYFSETQRNKGNFPGRFSGRQFSNSRSEMNVSTLELGDSALYLCASSLRGPENSPLHFGNGTRLTVT.

This clone was detected ten times or more. This sequence joins TRBV14 and TRBJ2-5, with D uncertain. V lost 0 bases and J 4 bases, leaving 9 bases between the germline ends. Per the germline V gene, CDR1 is SGHDN and CDR2 is FVKESK. This CDR3 is 14 amino acids long. DNA for the CDR3: TGTGCCAGCAGCCAAGATCCAGCCCCAGAGACCCAGTACTTC. Translation: CASSQDPAPETQYF.

The V and J genes are TRBV27 and TRBJ1-1; D is ambiguous. V was trimmed by 2 bases and J by 0 bases, leaving 7 bases between them. The CDR3 runs to 14 residues. Germline values: CDR1 MNHEY, CDR2 SMNVEV (reference sequence). The CDR3 is CASSLIHMNTEAFF. DNA of the CDR3: TGTGCCAGCAGTTTAATACACATGAACACTGAAGCTTTCTTT.

This clone came up a few times. The chain couples TRBV29-1 to TRBJ2-5; no reliable D call. Germline V gives CDR1 SQVTM, CDR2 ANQGSEA. This CDR3 has 11 residues. The germline V and J ends were trimmed by 3 bases and 3 bases, with 5 bases remaining between them. In DNA form, the CDR3 reads TGCAGCGTTGACAGAAAAGAGACCCAGTACTTC. Translated: CSVDRKETQYF.

In this sample, this clone turned up a few times. The V and J genes are TRBV2 and TRBJ2-7; 7 bases are a match to TRBD2. This CDR3 has 12 amino acids. J was trimmed by 8 bases and V by 6 bases; bases with no gene match: 7. Germline CDR1 SNHLY, CDR2 FYNNEI. The CDR3 protein is CASRLAEGKQYF. Here the CDR3 DNA reads TGTGCCAGCAGGCTAGCGGAGGGGAAGCAGTACTTC.